These T cell receptor beta chains were read from a single sample in a study of spatial heterogeneity in lung cancer. TCRdb analysed the 5' RACE reads with MiXCR anew, one entry per CDR3 protein. The sample holds 3,300 or so distinct CDR3 sequences, 13% seen once. The material sequenced was lung tumor tissue, taken at surgery. The receptors were sampled from a female donor with early-stage non-small cell lung cancer. The conserved cysteine and the conserved F or W are not part of the CDR3 here. Fields, in order: J gene, D gene, V gene, CDR3 protein. D genes are given only for firm matches.

TRBJ2-5,TRBD2,TRBV30,AWDWGVKTSGIIQETQY
TRBJ1-4,NA,TRBV7-9,ASSPSLGTAGKLF
TRBJ1-5,NA,TRBV2,ASSGQDNQPQH
TRBJ2-2,NA,TRBV5-1,ASSAGTRAGELF
TRBJ2-1,NA,TRBV19,ASSIRAEQF
TRBJ1-2,TRBD1,TRBV20-1,SAREATGESGGYT
TRBJ1-2,TRBD1,TRBV29-1,SVENRGGGYT
TRBJ2-3,NA,TRBV29-1,SVEVSADTQY
TRBJ2-3,NA,TRBV25-1,ATLLHTQY
TRBJ2-7,TRBD2,TRBV11-2,ASSSYGTSSYEQY
TRBJ2-5,NA,TRBV11-2,ASSLDRATETQY
TRBJ2-7,NA,TRBV6-6,ASSYQRQLGQY
TRBJ2-1,NA,TRBV5-1,ASSPKAYNEQF
TRBJ2-5,TRBD1,TRBV20-1,SAQAGTGGETQY
TRBJ2-5,TRBD2,TRBV10-3,AIRASGETQY
TRBJ1-2,TRBD1,TRBV7-9,ASSYRLGTASYGYT
TRBJ2-5,TRBD2,TRBV5-1,ASSGGLSGRSLETQY
TRBJ1-5,NA,TRBV7-2,ASSLHPSNQPQH
TRBJ2-7,NA,TRBV12-3/TRBV12-4,ASSYGLGYEQY
TRBJ2-3,TRBD2,TRBV7-2,ASSLRIAGGPTDTQY
TRBJ2-1,TRBD2,TRBV10-2,ASSGGTSGRAYNEQF
TRBJ1-2,NA,TRBV20-1,SAREASTRNGYT
TRBJ2-1,TRBD2,TRBV28,ASSLLSGGGRGNEQF
TRBJ2-7,TRBD2,TRBV5-1,TSSPSAGGASEQY
TRBJ2-3,TRBD2,TRBV28,ASSSPTSGSTDTQY
TRBJ2-2,TRBD2,TRBV11-3,ASSYSGVHAGELF
TRBJ1-5,NA,TRBV28,ASRTQNNQPQH
TRBJ1-1,NA,TRBV5-4,ASSLEQVSHTEAF
TRBJ2-5,NA,TRBV20-1,SANRGAGETQY
TRBJ2-7,NA,TRBV29-1,SVGIRGSPYTGQY
TRBJ2-1,NA,TRBV5-4,ASSLAGSYNEQF
TRBJ2-5,NA,TRBV7-9,ASSPTDDTEGLSQY
TRBJ2-7,TRBD2,TRBV7-2,ASGLAGAWEQY
TRBJ1-1,NA,TRBV30,AWGRGEAF
TRBJ2-1,TRBD2,TRBV18,ASSPPSSGKYNEQF